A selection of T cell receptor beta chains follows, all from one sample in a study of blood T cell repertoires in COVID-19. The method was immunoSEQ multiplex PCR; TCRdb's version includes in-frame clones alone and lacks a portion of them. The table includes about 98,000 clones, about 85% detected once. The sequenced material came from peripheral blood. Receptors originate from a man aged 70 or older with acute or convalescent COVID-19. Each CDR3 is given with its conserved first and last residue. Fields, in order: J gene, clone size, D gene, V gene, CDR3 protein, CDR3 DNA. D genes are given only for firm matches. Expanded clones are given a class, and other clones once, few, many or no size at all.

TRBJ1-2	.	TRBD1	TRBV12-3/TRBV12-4	CASRDRGSGYTF	TGTGCCAGCAGGGACAGGGGATCTGGCTACACCTTC
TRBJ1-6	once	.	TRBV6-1	CASSEIRVGSPLHF	TGTGCCAGCAGTGAGATCAGGGTGGGATCACCCCTCCACTTT
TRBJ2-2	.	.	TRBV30	CAWSDFGNTGELFF	TGTGCCTGGAGCGACTTTGGGAACACCGGGGAGCTGTTTTTT
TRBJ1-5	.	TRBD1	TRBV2	CASSEPGTGNQPQHF	TGTGCCAGCAGTGAACCAGGGACAGGGAATCAGCCCCAGCATTTT
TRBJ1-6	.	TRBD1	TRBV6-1	CASSEASGQGAYSPLHF	TGTGCCAGCAGTGAAGCCTCTGGACAGGGGGCTTATTCACCCCTCCACTTT
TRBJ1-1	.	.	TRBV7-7	CASSLDHGTEAFF	TGTGCCAGCAGCTTAGACCACGGCACTGAAGCTTTCTTT
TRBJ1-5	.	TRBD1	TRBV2	CASSVGTESNQPQHF	TGTGCCAGCAGTGTCGGGACAGAGAGCAATCAGCCCCAGCATTTT
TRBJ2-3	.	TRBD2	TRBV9	CASSVRGGGADTQYF	TGTGCCAGCAGCGTCCGAGGCGGGGGGGCCGATACGCAGTATTTT
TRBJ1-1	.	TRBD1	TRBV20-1	CSVTGGIAFF	TGCAGTGTGACAGGGGGTATAGCTTTCTTT
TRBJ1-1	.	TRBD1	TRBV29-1	CSVWTGGNTEAFF	TGCAGCGTTTGGACAGGGGGGAACACTGAAGCTTTCTTT
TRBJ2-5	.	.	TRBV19	CASSIGQGQETQYF	TGTGCCAGTAGTATAGGGCAGGGACAAGAGACCCAGTACTTC
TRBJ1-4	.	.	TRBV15	CATSREWGPANEKLFF	TGTGCCACCAGCAGAGAGTGGGGGCCAGCTAATGAAAAACTGTTTTTT
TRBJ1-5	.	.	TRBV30	CAWRDRLSQPQHF	TGTGCCTGGAGGGACAGACTCTCTCAGCCCCAGCATTTT
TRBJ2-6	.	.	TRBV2	CASSETASGANVLTF	TGTGCCAGCAGTGAGACAGCCTCTGGGGCCAACGTCCTGACTTTC
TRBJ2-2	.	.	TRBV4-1	CASSSPGTYTGELFF	TGCGCCAGCAGCTCTCCCGGGACTTATACCGGGGAGCTGTTTTTT
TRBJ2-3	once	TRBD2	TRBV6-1	CASSESLAGITDTQYF	TGTGCCAGCAGTGAAAGTTTAGCGGGGATCACAGATACGCAGTATTTT
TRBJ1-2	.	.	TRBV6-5	CAIARQVYGYTF	TGTGCCATTGCCAGACAGGTCTATGGCTACACCTTC
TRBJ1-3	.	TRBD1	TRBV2	CASSRDRVNGNTIYF	TGTGCCAGCAGTAGGGACAGGGTAAATGGAAACACCATATATTTT
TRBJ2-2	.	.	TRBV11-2	CASSSTGEGTGELFF	TGTGCCAGCAGCTCGACAGGGGAGGGCACCGGGGAGCTGTTTTTT
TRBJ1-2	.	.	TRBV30	CAWSRGHQYGYTF	TGTGCCTGGAGTAGGGGACACCAATATGGCTACACCTTC
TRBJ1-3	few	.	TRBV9	CASSVKGAGNTIYF	TGTGCCAGCAGCGTAAAGGGGGCTGGAAACACCATATATTTT
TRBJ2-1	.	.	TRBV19	CASSLDWGPEQFF	TGTGCCAGTAGTCTCGATTGGGGGCCTGAGCAGTTCTTC
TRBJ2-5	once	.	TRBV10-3	CAISGPSPQETQYF	TGTGCCATCAGTGGTCCGAGCCCTCAAGAGACCCAGTACTTC
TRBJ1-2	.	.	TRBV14	CASSQPGYLDPKTMVGYTF	TGTGCCAGCAGCCAACCAGGGTACTTGGATCCCAAGACCATGGTCGGCTACACCTTC
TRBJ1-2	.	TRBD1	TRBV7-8	CASSPTGVGWGYGYTF	TGTGCCAGCAGCCCGACAGGGGTAGGGTGGGGCTATGGCTACACCTTC
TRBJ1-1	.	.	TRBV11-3	CASSLGQGRNTEAFF	TGTGCCAGCAGCTTAGGGCAGGGTCGGAACACTGAAGCTTTCTTT
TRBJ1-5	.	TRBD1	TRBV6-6	CASSQPRDRGFNQPQHF	TGTGCCAGCAGTCAACCCCGGGACAGGGGGTTTAATCAGCCCCAGCATTTT
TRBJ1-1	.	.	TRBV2	CASSVLGGTEAFF	TGTGCCAGCAGTGTGCTCGGAGGCACTGAAGCTTTCTTT
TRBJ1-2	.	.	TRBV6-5	CASSPGVDYGYTF	TGTGCCAGCAGTCCAGGGGTGGACTATGGCTACACCTTC
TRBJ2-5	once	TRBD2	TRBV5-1	CASILQPGLAEETQYF	TGCGCCAGCATCCTCCAACCGGGACTAGCTGAAGAGACCCAGTACTTC
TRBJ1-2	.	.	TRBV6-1	CASSERTSTNYGYTF	TGTGCCAGCAGTGAAAGGACATCTACTAACTATGGCTACACCTTC
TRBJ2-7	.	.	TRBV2	CASSDSLTDYYEQYF	TGTGCCAGCAGTGACTCTTTGACGGACTACTACGAGCAGTACTTC
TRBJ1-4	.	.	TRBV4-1	CASSQGLQGPGEKLFF	TGCGCCAGCAGCCAAGGCCTACAGGGCCCAGGTGAAAAACTGTTTTTT
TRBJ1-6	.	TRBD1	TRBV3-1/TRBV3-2	CASSQDPDRYLGNSPLHF	TGTGCCAGCAGCCAAGATCCGGACAGGTATCTAGGTAATTCACCCCTCCACTTT
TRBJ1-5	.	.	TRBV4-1	CASSQVQAAGPQHF	TGCGCCAGCAGCCAAGTACAGGCCGCAGGGCCCCAGCATTTT
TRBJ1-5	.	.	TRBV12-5	CASGPGQENQPQHF	TGTGCTAGTGGTCCTGGACAAGAGAATCAGCCCCAGCATTTT
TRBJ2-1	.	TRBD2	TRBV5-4	CASRPGAGGPVNEQFF	TGTGCCAGCAGACCGGGGGCGGGGGGGCCGGTAAATGAGCAGTTCTTC